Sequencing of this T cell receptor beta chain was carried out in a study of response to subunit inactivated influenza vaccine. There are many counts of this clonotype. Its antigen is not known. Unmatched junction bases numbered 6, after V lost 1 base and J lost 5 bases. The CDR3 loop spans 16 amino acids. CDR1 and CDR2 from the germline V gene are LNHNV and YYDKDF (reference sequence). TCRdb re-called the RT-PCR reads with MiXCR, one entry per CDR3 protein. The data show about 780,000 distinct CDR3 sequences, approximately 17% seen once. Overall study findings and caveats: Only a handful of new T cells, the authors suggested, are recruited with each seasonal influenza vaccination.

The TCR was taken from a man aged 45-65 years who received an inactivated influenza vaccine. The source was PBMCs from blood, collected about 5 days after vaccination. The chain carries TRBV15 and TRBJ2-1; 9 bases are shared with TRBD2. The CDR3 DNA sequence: TGTGCCACCAGCAGAGGGGCAGCGGGAGGTAACAATGAGCAGTTCTTC. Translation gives CATSRGAAGGNNEQFF. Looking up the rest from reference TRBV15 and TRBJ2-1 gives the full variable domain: DAMVIQNPRYQVTQFGKPVTLSCSQTLNHNVMYWYQQKSSQAPKLLFHYYDKDFNNEADTPDNFQSRRPNTSFCFLDIRSPGLGDTAMYLCATSRGAAGGNNEQFFGPGTRLTVL.